Each of the 24 T cell receptor beta chains below was sequenced from the same sample in a study of cytomegalovirus exposure and HLA in healthy donors (dated by TCRdb to between 2016 and 2019). The protocol used for the library was the immunoSEQ multiplex PCR assay. A mixture of 60 forward primers for TCR Vbeta segments and 13 reverse primers for TCR Jbeta segments was used in the multiplex PCR. TCRdb took this table from immuneACCESS and kept in-frame rearrangements with V and J called. Such tables lack part of the clones; where checked against another copy, unresolved V genes explain under half of the gap, and the rest is unexplained. The sample includes around 80,000 clones, with under 80% observed a single time. The ten largest account for approximately 1.6% of the sample. Specimen: PBMCs. The receptors come from a man in his forties in good health and CMV-seronegative.

A single count supports this clone. At the DNA level, this CDR3 is encoded by other sequences in the same sample as well. V is TRBV6-6 and J is TRBJ2-6; D unresolved. Trimming took off 5 bases at V and 0 bases at J, with 11 bases between the two ends. Germline lookup yields CDR1 MNHNY and CDR2 SVGAGI (reference sequence). This CDR3 is built from 16 residues. The CDR3: CASSTRRSSGANVLTF. CDR3 sequence (DNA): TGTGCCAGCAGTACCCGACGGAGCTCTGGGGCCAACGTCCTGACTTTC.

The gene calls are TRBV2 and TRBJ2-5; TRBD2 might be the D (5 bases). V lost 5 bases and J 7 bases, leaving 17 bases between the germline ends. The CDR3 extends over 14 amino acids. Germline assignment: CDR1 SNHLY and CDR2 FYNNEI. As DNA, the CDR3 is TGTGCCAGCAGTCAGGACTCCATTGAGTGGACCCAGTACTTC. This encodes CASSQDSIEWTQYF.

V gene TRBV27 combines with J gene TRBJ1-5; D gene uncertain. Trimming removed 4 bases from V and 3 bases from J, with 13 bases in between. CDR3 length: 15 amino acids. From germline, CDR1 is MNHEY and CDR2 SMNVEV (reference sequence). The CDR3 bases are TGTGCCAGCAGTTCGATGGCCATACCCAATCAGCCCCAGCATTTT. Translation: CASSSMAIPNQPQHF.

The chain joins TRBV11-2 to TRBJ2-7, with 8 bases matching TRBD1. This CDR3 is 16 amino acids long. V dropped 3 bases and J dropped 3; count of bases not matched to a gene: 10. Germline V gene data show CDR1 as SGHAT and CDR2 as FQNNGV. CDR3 sequence (DNA): TGTGCCAGCAGCTTTAATCCCCGACAGGGGAACTACGAGCAGTACTTC. It yields the protein CASSFNPRQGNYEQYF. The entire variable domain, with the rest obtained from reference TRBV11-2 and TRBJ2-7, is as follows: EAGVAQSPRYKIIEKRQSVAFWCNPISGHATLYWYQQILGQGPKLLIQFQNNGVVDDSQLPKDRFSAERLKGVDSTLKIQPAKLEDSAVYLCASSFNPRQGNYEQYFGPGTRLTVT.

CDR3 in DNA: TGTGCCAGCAGCTTCCGGACAGGGGGAGGGAATTCACCCCTCCACTTT. Protein: CASSFRTGGGNSPLHF. J is TRBJ1-6 and V is TRBV14, with 10 bases that match TRBD1. Germline CDR1 is SGHDN and CDR2 is FVKESK. The ends lost 5 bases at V and 7 bases at J; junction bases unmatched: 8. The CDR3 length is 16 residues.

This sequence joins TRBV6-5 and TRBJ1-2, with a weak D call TRBD1 (6 bases). Trimming pared 0 bases from V and 8 bases from J, leaving 16 bases between. CDR3 length equals 15 residues. The germline gives CDR1 MNHEY, CDR2 SVGAGI. The CDR3 DNA reads as TGTGCCAGCAGTTACTCGTTGACAGGAGCCCAGGGCTACACCTTC. This translates into CASSYSLTGAQGYTF.

The rearrangement links TRBV19 to TRBJ1-3; TRBD1 aligns across 7 bases. CDR1 and CDR2 from the germline V gene are LNHDA and SQIVND (reference sequence). The V and J ends lost 7 bases and 2 bases, in that order; junction bases with no gene match: 14. The CDR3 spans 17 residues. CDR3 bases: TGTGCCAGTACCCTGGGACAGATGTCTCTCCCTGGAAACACCATATATTTT. Translating it yields CASTLGQMSLPGNTIYF.

The genes are TRBV13 and TRBJ2-2, with D maybe TRBD1 (5 bases). From germline, CDR1 is PRHDT and CDR2 FYEKMQ (reference sequence). The length of the CDR3 is 15 residues. V lost 5 bases, J lost 3 bases, and 13 bases lay in between. CDR3 protein: CASSPALGDTGELFF. Here the CDR3 DNA reads TGTGCCAGCAGCCCAGCCCTAGGGGACACCGGGGAGCTGTTTTTT. The variable domain in full, completed from reference TRBV13 and TRBJ2-2, reads AAGVIQSPRHLIKEKRETATLKCYPIPRHDTVYWYQQGPGQDPQFLISFYEKMQSDKGSIPDRFSAQQFSDYHSELNMSSLELGDSALYFCASSPALGDTGELFFGEGSRLTVL.

The chain employs TRBV19 and TRBJ1-2; 8 bases match TRBD1. V lost 6 bases, J lost 2 bases, and 8 bases stayed unmatched. The CDR3 covers 15 residues. Germline V lookup: CDR1 LNHDA, CDR2 SQIVND (reference sequence). CDR3 protein: CASRPSGTGNYGYTF. Written as DNA, the CDR3 is TGTGCCAGTAGGCCCTCCGGGACAGGCAACTATGGCTACACCTTC.

This chain links TRBV5-1 with TRBJ2-5; D might be TRBD1 (5 bases). In germline, CDR1 is SGHRS, CDR2 YFSETQ. This CDR3 contains 15 residues. V lost 0 bases and J 2 bases, leaving 11 bases between the germline ends. The CDR3 DNA follows: TGCGCCAGCAGCTTGGGGGCAGGGAATCAAGAGACCCAGTACTTC. It translates to CASSLGAGNQETQYF.

The CDR3, as DNA: TGTGCCAGCAGTGTCCAAGCGGACACTGAAGCTTTCTTT. Encoded protein: CASSVQADTEAFF. The chain links TRBV5-4 to TRBJ1-1, with D unresolved. CDR1 and CDR2 (germline): SGHNT, YYREEE (reference sequence). Trimming pared 5 bases from V and 3 bases from J, leaving 11 bases between. The length of the CDR3 is 13 residues. The full variable domain, completed using reference TRBV5-4 and TRBJ1-1, is ETGVTQSPTHLIKTRGQQVTLRCSSQSGHNTVSWYQQALGQGPQFIFQYYREEENGRGNFPPRFSGLQFPNYSSELNVNALELDDSALYLCASSVQADTEAFFGQGTRLTVV.

The CDR3 DNA reads as TGTGCCAGCAGAATAGACAGGAATTCACCCCTCCACTTT. Residues: CASRIDRNSPLHF. The gene calls are TRBV6-1 and TRBJ1-6, with D perhaps matching TRBD1 (6 bases). V was shortened by 6 bases and J by 7 bases, with 10 bases between the two germline ends. The length of the CDR3 is 13 residues. The germline V gene has CDR1 MNHNS and CDR2 SASEGT.

The rearrangement joins TRBV19 to TRBJ2-7; the match to TRBD1 covers 7 bases. Unmatched junction bases numbered 9, after V lost 0 bases and J lost 1 base. CDR1 is LNHDA and CDR2 is SQIVND in the germline V gene (reference sequence). The length of the CDR3 is 17 residues. The CDR3 reads CASSIDRTGKGSYEQYF. CDR3 nucleotides: TGTGCCAGTAGTATAGATCGGACAGGAAAGGGGTCCTACGAGCAGTACTTC. Full variable domain (missing parts from reference TRBV19 and TRBJ2-7): DGGITQSPKYLFRKEGQNVTLSCEQNLNHDAMYWYRQDPGQGLRLIYYSQIVNDFQKGDIAEGYSVSREKKESFPLTVTSAQKNPTAFYLCASSIDRTGKGSYEQYFGPGTRLTVT.

The chain links TRBV28 to TRBJ2-1, with 8 bases fitting TRBD2. This CDR3 region has 16 residues. The V and J ends lost 2 bases and 8 bases, in that order; junction bases with no gene match: 11. Germline V gene sequence: CDR1 MDHEN, CDR2 SYDVKM. In DNA, the CDR3 is TGTGCCAGCAGTTTACCCGGGACTAGGATGGGCTATGAGCAGTTCTTC. Translation: CASSLPGTRMGYEQFF.

This clone was recorded only once. The V gene is TRBV11-2, the J gene TRBJ2-7; 12 bases match TRBD1. Trimming took 2 bases from V and 4 from J; bases not matched to a gene: 9. The length of the CDR3 is 17 residues. Germline-derived CDR1 and CDR2 are SGHAT and FQNNGV. CDR3 sequence reads: CASSLLGWGQGAYEQYF. DNA of the CDR3: TGTGCCAGCAGCTTATTGGGGTGGGGACAGGGGGCGTACGAGCAGTACTTC.

The CDR3 bases are TGCGCCAGCAGCTCAAGCGGGGGAAGCCAAGAGACCCAGTACTTC. It codes for CASSSSGGSQETQYF. The chain employs TRBV5-1 and TRBJ2-5; 8 nucleotides agree with TRBD2. The V gene end was trimmed by 3 bases and the J gene end by 1 base; junction bases not matched to a gene: 5. From germline, CDR1 is SGHRS and CDR2 YFSETQ. This CDR3 comprises 15 residues.

The gene calls are TRBV6-5 and TRBJ1-4; D is possibly TRBD1 (6 bases). V was cut by 0 bases and J by 8 bases, with 10 bases left in between. There are 14 residues in the CDR3. In germline, CDR1 is MNHEY, CDR2 SVGAGI. CDR3 region: CASSYSRGKEKLFF. For the CDR3, the DNA is TGTGCCAGCAGTTACTCCAGGGGTAAAGAAAAACTGTTTTTT.

The chain has TRBV5-4 and TRBJ1-3; D is perhaps TRBD1 (6 bases). The germline CDR1 and CDR2 sequences are SGHNT and YYREEE (reference sequence). CDR3 size: 15 residues. The V and J ends lost 2 bases and 1 base respectively, with 10 bases between them. The CDR3, as DNA: TGTGCCAGCAGCTTACAGGGTCTGTCTGGAAACACCATATATTTT. It translates to CASSLQGLSGNTIYF.

The chain carries TRBV21-1 and TRBJ2-7; the table's TRBD2 call for D was not verified on the DNA. TRBV21-1 constitutes a pseudogene. The CDR3 spans 13 residues. Here the CDR3 reads CASNVLGTYEQYF. DNA of the CDR3: TGTGCCAGCAACGTTCTCGGGACCTACGAGCAGTACTTC.

This clone was counted a single time. V and J are TRBV5-1 and TRBJ2-5, with 8 bases matching TRBD1. V gave up 4 bases and J gave up 4 bases; unmatched junction bases: 6. Germline assignment: CDR1 SGHRS and CDR2 YFSETQ. This CDR3 region has 14 residues. DNA of the CDR3: TGCGCCAGCAGCCAGGACAGGGCGGGAGAGACCCAGTACTTC. Its translation: CASSQDRAGETQYF.

The chain employs TRBV6-6 and TRBJ2-6; possibly TRBD1 for D (5 bases). Trimming took off 8 bases at V and 0 bases at J, with 11 bases between the two ends. The germline V gene encodes CDR1 MNHNY and CDR2 SVGAGI (reference sequence). The CDR3 contains 15 residues. CDR3 region: CASHRQRSGANVLTF. The DNA of the CDR3 is TGTGCCAGCCACCGACAGCGCTCTGGGGCCAACGTCCTGACTTTC.

The sample holds one count of this clone. The chain uses TRBV9 and TRBJ2-7, with D perhaps TRBD1 (6 bases). V lost 3 bases, J lost 3 bases, and 10 bases lay in between. This CDR3 has 13 amino acids. Per germline, CDR1 SGDLS and CDR2 YYNGEE. The CDR3 DNA sequence: TGTGCCAGCAGCGAAGGGGGAATCTACGAGCAGTACTTC. Its translation is CASSEGGIYEQYF.

This sequence joins TRBV6-5 and TRBJ2-2; D is unclear. V was cut by 0 bases and J by 2 bases, with 10 bases left in between. The CDR3 totals 16 residues. Germline assignment: CDR1 MNHEY and CDR2 SVGAGI. CDR3 region: CASSYSMGQNTGELFF. CDR3 sequence (DNA): TGTGCCAGCAGTTACTCGATGGGCCAAAACACCGGGGAGCTGTTTTTT.

In its sample, this clone was seen a few times. This chain joins TRBV6-1 and TRBJ1-1; maybe TRBD1 (5 bases). CDR3 size: 14 residues. Germline CDR1 is MNHNS and CDR2 is SASEGT. V lost 6 bases to trimming and J lost 5 bases, with 16 bases between them. The CDR3 protein is CASRAWAGQTEAFF. The CDR3 DNA sequence: TGTGCCAGCAGGGCCTGGGCAGGGCAAACTGAAGCTTTCTTT.